Listed below are T cell receptor beta chains from one sample, sequenced in a study of regulatory T cells in long-lasting Graves disease. Each CDR3 protein gets one entry after TCRdb re-called the multiplex PCR reads with MiXCR. The table records fewer than 600,000 distinct CDR3 sequences, about 20% of them present only once. The sample was peripheral blood mononuclear cells (PBMCs), taken when the disease was refractory, from a patient treated with antithyroid drugs. The receptors here all came from a female donor with Graves disease. CDR3s include the opening cysteine and the closing phenylalanine or tryptophan. D genes are given only for firm matches. Clone size is stated in some rows and not others, as once, few, many or a class when expanded.

V gene	clone size	D gene	J gene	CDR3 protein	CDR3 DNA
TRBV6-1	few	TRBD1	TRBJ1-1	CASYRDRTNTEAFF	TGTGCCAGCTATCGGGACAGGACGAACACTGAAGCTTTCTTT
TRBV20-1	NA	NA	TRBJ1-2	CSARDLTGDGYTF	TGCAGTGCTAGAGATCTAACGGGGGATGGCTACACCTTC
TRBV7-6	NA	NA	TRBJ2-5	CASRLGGQPQETQYF	TGTGCCAGCAGACTTGGCGGACAGCCCCAAGAGACCCAGTACTTC
TRBV30	few	NA	TRBJ1-2	CACRAQGPYGYTF	TGTGCCTGCCGAGCGCAGGGTCCCTATGGCTACACCTTC
TRBV5-1	many	NA	TRBJ1-1	CASSFSGQNTEAFF	TGCGCCAGCAGTTTCTCGGGACAGAACACTGAAGCTTTCTTT
TRBV7-3	NA	NA	TRBJ1-1	CASSPAPYRTGNTEAFF	TGTGCCAGCAGCCCTGCCCCGTACCGAACTGGGAACACTGAAGCTTTCTTT
TRBV10-3	many	TRBD1	TRBJ1-4	CAAGSGTGSEKLFF	TGTGCCGCCGGATCCGGGACAGGGAGCGAAAAACTGTTTTTT
TRBV9	NA	TRBD1	TRBJ2-5	CASSVEYRGTGTETQYF	TGTGCCAGCAGCGTAGAATACCGAGGGACAGGGACAGAGACCCAGTACTTC
TRBV7-2	NA	NA	TRBJ2-5	CASSLAGTNQETQYF	TGTGCCAGCAGCTTAGCTGGGACAAACCAAGAGACCCAGTACTTC
TRBV15	NA	NA	TRBJ2-5	CATSRSGTPRPETQYF	TGTGCCACCAGCAGGTCCGGGACGCCTAGACCGGAGACCCAGTACTTC
TRBV6-5	many	TRBD1	TRBJ2-7	CASSYQPGTGLGEQYF	TGTGCCAGCAGTTACCAACCCGGGACAGGGTTGGGTGAGCAGTACTTC
TRBV7-3	NA	NA	TRBJ1-6	CASSSTYNSPLHF	TGTGCCAGCAGCAGCACATATAATTCACCCCTCCACTTT
TRBV7-2	many	NA	TRBJ2-7	CASSLTGGAYEQYF	TGTGCCAGCAGCCTTACAGGTGGAGCCTACGAGCAGTACTTC
TRBV10-3	many	NA	TRBJ1-2	CAISGSNTNYGYTF	TGTGCCATCAGTGGTTCGAATACGAACTATGGCTACACCTTC
TRBV28	many	NA	TRBJ1-5	CASSPGRAQPQHF	TGTGCCAGCAGCCCCGGGAGGGCCCAGCCCCAGCATTTT
TRBV2	many	NA	TRBJ2-7	CASSEIYEQYF	TGTGCCAGCAGTGAAATCTACGAGCAGTACTTC
TRBV14	few	NA	TRBJ2-7	CASSRPDSYEQYF	TGTGCCAGCAGCCGACCGGACTCCTACGAGCAGTACTTC
TRBV4-3	NA	TRBD2	TRBJ2-7	CASSQDRWGLAVYEQYF	TGCGCCAGCAGCCAAGATCGTTGGGGACTAGCGGTGTACGAGCAGTACTTC
TRBV20-1	few	TRBD1	TRBJ2-7	CSARVPNPGQGLSGWAYEQYF	TGCAGTGCTAGAGTCCCCAACCCGGGACAGGGGCTATCTGGTTGGGCCTACGAGCAGTACTTC
TRBV5-1	many	NA	TRBJ2-2	CASSYTPTGVTGELFF	TGCGCCAGCAGCTACACACCTACAGGTGTCACCGGGGAGCTGTTTTTT
TRBV6-2/TRBV6-3	NA	NA	TRBJ2-2	CASSPGPFTGELFF	TGTGCCAGCAGTCCGGGGCCTTTCACCGGGGAGCTGTTTTTT
TRBV9	few	NA	TRBJ1-6	CASSGRDDHNSPLHF	TGTGCCAGCAGCGGCCGGGACGACCATAATTCACCCCTCCACTTT
TRBV20-1	NA	TRBD1	TRBJ2-7	CSARWDSTYEQYF	TGCAGTGCTCGGTGGGACAGCACCTACGAGCAGTACTTC
TRBV12-3/TRBV12-4	NA	NA	TRBJ2-3	CASSLGTYQTDTQYF	TGTGCCAGCAGTTTAGGGACGTATCAGACAGATACGCAGTATTTT
TRBV12-3/TRBV12-4	many	NA	TRBJ1-1	CASSLFDGRQAEAFF	TGTGCCAGCAGTTTATTTGACGGGAGACAGGCTGAAGCTTTCTTT
TRBV7-8	many	NA	TRBJ2-7	CASSLEVSRYF	TGTGCCAGCAGCTTAGAAGTCAGTCGGTACTTC
TRBV29-1	few	NA	TRBJ1-1	CSVAGGDTEAFF	TGCAGCGTAGCGGGGGGTGACACTGAAGCTTTCTTT
TRBV6-1	many	TRBD2	TRBJ2-7	CASSTSGYYEQYF	TGTGCCAGCAGTACTAGCGGGTACTACGAGCAGTACTTC
TRBV20-1	NA	NA	TRBJ2-3	CSAQSTDTRYF	TGCAGTGCCCAGAGCACAGATACGCGGTATTTT
TRBV7-2	many	TRBD1	TRBJ2-1	CASSTRQGYNEQFF	TGTGCCAGCAGCACACGACAGGGATACAATGAGCAGTTCTTC
TRBV11-2	few	NA	TRBJ2-7	CASSSTRLDEQYF	TGTGCCAGCAGCTCAACCCGACTCGACGAGCAGTACTTC
TRBV7-2	many	TRBD2	TRBJ2-7	CASSLAASGSWNEQYF	TGTGCCAGCAGCTTAGCGGCTAGCGGGAGTTGGAACGAGCAGTACTTC
TRBV28	many	NA	TRBJ2-2	CASSPPPTNGELFF	TGTGCCAGCAGTCCCCCTCCCACCAACGGGGAGCTGTTTTTT
TRBV6-5	many	NA	TRBJ1-5	CASSYSNSGNQPQHF	TGTGCCAGCAGTTACTCGAATTCGGGCAATCAGCCCCAGCATTTT
TRBV19	few	TRBD1	TRBJ1-5	CASPGGAGQPQHF	TGTGCCAGTCCAGGGGGGGCAGGTCAGCCCCAGCATTTT
TRBV12-3/TRBV12-4	NA	TRBD1	TRBJ1-6	CASSFTGDSPLHF	TGTGCCAGCAGTTTCACAGGGGATTCACCCCTCCACTTT
TRBV30	NA	NA	TRBJ2-7	CAWSVKLNYEQYF	TGTGCCTGGAGTGTCAAACTGAACTACGAGCAGTACTTC
TRBV12-3/TRBV12-4	few	NA	TRBJ1-2	CASSLLGAYGYTF	TGTGCCAGCAGTTTACTAGGGGCCTATGGCTACACCTTC
TRBV9	NA	NA	TRBJ1-2	CASTVGSPGNYGYTF	TGTGCCAGCACGGTTGGGAGCCCAGGGAACTATGGCTACACCTTC
TRBV2	many	NA	TRBJ1-5	CASSRTASSNQPQHF	TGTGCCAGCAGTCGGACCGCCTCAAGCAATCAGCCCCAGCATTTT
TRBV5-5	NA	NA	TRBJ1-5	CASSLVFGYSNRPQHF	TGTGCCAGCAGCTTGGTGTTCGGATATAGCAATCGGCCCCAGCATTTT
TRBV6-1	many	TRBD2	TRBJ2-5	CASSPTSVQETQYF	TGTGCCAGCAGTCCAACTAGCGTCCAAGAGACCCAGTACTTC